This entry features one T cell receptor beta chain sequence. What it binds is not known. The V gene lost 1 base and the J gene lost 7 bases, with 13 bases spanning the gap. Germline loops: CDR1 SGHTA, CDR2 FQGNSA. The CDR3 totals 15 residues. These data come from a study of cytomegalovirus exposure and HLA in healthy donors. General study points: As a later analysis revealed, the rate of TCR association differed by HLA locus, with DRB1 most and HLA-C fewest. For TCR beta chains, V- and J-gene trimming was later linked to a missense DCLRE1C variant. Within a later analysis, the majority of CMV-associated TCR beta chains appeared HLA-restricted.

Primers for the PCR totalled 60 Vbeta and 13 Jbeta. The data were produced by immunoSEQ multiplex PCR, yet TCRdb's version contains in-frame clones alone and is incomplete. The sample records about 140,000 clones, about 61% being singletons. The sequence was collected from a woman aged 40 to 50 in good health and CMV-seronegative. The sample comprised PBMCs. The chain has TRBV7-2 and TRBJ1-4; a possible D gene is TRBD1 (5 bases). CDR3 sequence: CASSLGQSRGEKLFF. For the CDR3, the DNA is TGTGCCAGCAGCTTAGGACAGTCTCGAGGTGAAAAACTGTTTTTT.